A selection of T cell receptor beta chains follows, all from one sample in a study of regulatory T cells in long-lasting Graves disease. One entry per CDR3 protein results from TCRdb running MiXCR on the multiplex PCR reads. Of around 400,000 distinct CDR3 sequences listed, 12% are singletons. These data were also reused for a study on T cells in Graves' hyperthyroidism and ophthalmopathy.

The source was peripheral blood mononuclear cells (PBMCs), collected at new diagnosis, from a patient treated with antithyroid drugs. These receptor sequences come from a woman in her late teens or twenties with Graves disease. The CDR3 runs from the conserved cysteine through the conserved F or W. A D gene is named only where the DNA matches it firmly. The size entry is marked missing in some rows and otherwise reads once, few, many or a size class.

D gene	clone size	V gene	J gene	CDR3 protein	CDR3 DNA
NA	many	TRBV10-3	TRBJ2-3	CAISAAYGTDTQYF	TGTGCCATCAGTGCTGCATACGGCACAGATACGCAGTATTTT
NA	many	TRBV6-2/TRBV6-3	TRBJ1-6	CASSVDSLSSYNSPLHF	TGTGCCAGCAGTGTAGACAGCCTAAGCTCCTATAATTCACCCCTCCACTTT
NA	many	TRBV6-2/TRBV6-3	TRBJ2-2	CASNPPGEGAPGELFF	TGTGCCAGCAATCCCCCTGGAGAAGGGGCCCCCGGGGAGCTGTTTTTT
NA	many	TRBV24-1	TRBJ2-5	CATAGLFQETQYF	TGTGCCACCGCGGGGCTATTCCAAGAGACCCAGTACTTC
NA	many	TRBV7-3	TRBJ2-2	CASSLGSLGTGELFF	TGTGCCAGCAGCTTAGGGAGTCTGGGCACCGGGGAGCTGTTTTTT
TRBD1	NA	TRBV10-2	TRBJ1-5	CASSDPGTVNQPQHF	TGCGCCAGCAGTGACCCCGGGACAGTAAATCAGCCCCAGCATTTT
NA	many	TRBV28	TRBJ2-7	CASSENTSYEQYF	TGTGCCAGCAGCGAGAACACCTCCTACGAGCAGTACTTC
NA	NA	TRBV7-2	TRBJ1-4	CASSTPRQGGNEKLFF	TGTGCCAGCAGCACGCCCCGGCAGGGCGGAAATGAAAAACTGTTTTTT
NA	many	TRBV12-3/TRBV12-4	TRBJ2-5	CASSFFAEETQYF	TGTGCCAGCAGTTTCTTTGCGGAGGAGACCCAGTACTTC
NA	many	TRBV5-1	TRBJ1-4	CASATGGPNEKLFF	TGCGCCAGCGCTACCGGGGGGCCTAATGAAAAACTGTTTTTT
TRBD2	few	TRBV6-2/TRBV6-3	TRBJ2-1	CASSDIAGHLKFF	TGTGCCAGCAGTGATATAGCGGGACACTTGAAGTTCTTC
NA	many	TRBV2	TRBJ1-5	CASKILNHQPQHF	TGTGCCAGCAAAATCTTAAATCATCAGCCCCAGCATTTT
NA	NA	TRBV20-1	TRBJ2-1	CSAKYRRLEPNEQFF	TGCAGTGCTAAATATAGACGGCTAGAGCCCAATGAGCAGTTCTTC
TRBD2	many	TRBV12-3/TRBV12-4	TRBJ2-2	CASSTGLAGDTGELFF	TGTGCCAGCAGTACGGGACTAGCGGGAGATACCGGGGAGCTGTTTTTT
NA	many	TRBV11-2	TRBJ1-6	CASSLSGQLGSPLHF	TGTGCCAGCAGCTTAAGCGGGCAGCTAGGCTCACCCCTCCACTTT
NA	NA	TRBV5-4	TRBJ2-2	CASSSKERRNTGELFF	TGTGCCAGCAGCTCAAAGGAGAGGAGGAACACCGGGGAGCTGTTTTTT
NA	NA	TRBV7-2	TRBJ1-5	CASSLTLTGDQHF	TGTGCCAGCAGCTTAACCTTGACAGGAGACCAGCATTTT
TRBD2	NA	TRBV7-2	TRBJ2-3	CASSRLAGGRTDTQYF	TGTGCCAGCAGCAGACTAGCGGGGGGGAGAACAGATACGCAGTATTTT
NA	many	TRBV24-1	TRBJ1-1	CATSDSQKGRIGMNTEAFF	TGTGCCACCAGTGATTCACAGAAGGGGCGAATCGGTATGAACACTGAAGCTTTCTTT
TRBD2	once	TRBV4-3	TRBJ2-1	CASSQVPGLAETSSYNEQFF	TGCGCCAGCAGCCAAGTTCCCGGACTAGCGGAGACGAGCTCCTACAATGAGCAGTTCTTC
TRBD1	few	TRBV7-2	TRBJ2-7	CASSLQGAGSLYEQYF	TGTGCCAGCAGCTTACAGGGGGCAGGCTCCCTCTACGAGCAGTACTTC
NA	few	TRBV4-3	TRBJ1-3	CASSIIGSSGNTIYF	TGCGCCAGCAGTATCATAGGGAGCTCTGGAAACACCATATATTTT
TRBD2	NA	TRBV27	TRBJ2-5	CASSSRLAGETQYF	TGTGCCAGCAGTTCTAGACTAGCGGGGGAGACCCAGTACTTC
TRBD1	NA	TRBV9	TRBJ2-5	CASSLRDRALETRYF	TGTGCCAGCAGCCTCCGGGACAGGGCCTTGGAGACCCGGTACTTC
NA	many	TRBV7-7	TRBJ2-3	CASSLGHTTDTQYF	TGTGCTAGCAGCTTAGGGCACACCACAGATACGCAGTATTTT
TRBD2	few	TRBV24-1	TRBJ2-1	CATSDPRREGYNEQFF	TGTGCCACCAGTGACCCGCGGCGGGAGGGGTACAATGAGCAGTTCTTC
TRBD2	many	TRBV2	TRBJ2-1	CASSGPSRGSSYNEQFF	TGTGCCAGCAGTGGGCCCTCGCGGGGGAGCTCCTACAATGAGCAGTTCTTC
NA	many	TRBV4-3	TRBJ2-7	CASSQTGRAYEQYF	TGCGCCAGCAGCCAGACGGGGCGAGCCTACGAGCAGTACTTC
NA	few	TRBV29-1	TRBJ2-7	CSVEMATYEQYF	TGCAGCGTTGAAATGGCGACCTACGAGCAGTACTTC
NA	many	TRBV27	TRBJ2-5	CASSRPGPQETQYF	TGTGCCAGCAGCCGACCGGGACCTCAAGAGACCCAGTACTTC
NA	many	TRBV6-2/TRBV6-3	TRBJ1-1	CASSYNKEISGAFF	TGTGCCAGCAGTTACAATAAGGAAATCTCTGGAGCTTTCTTT
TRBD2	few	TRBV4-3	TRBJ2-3	CASSQSSGGAADTQYF	TGCGCCAGCAGCCAAAGCAGCGGGGGGGCCGCAGATACGCAGTATTTT